These 4 T cell receptor beta chains originate from one sample sequenced in a study of blood T cell repertoires in COVID-19. The method was immunoSEQ multiplex PCR; TCRdb's version includes in-frame clones alone and lacks a portion of them. Of around 250,000 clones listed, around 90% are singletons. Sequenced material: PBMCs or T cells enriched from blood (not recorded which). All receptors derive from a woman between 35 and 50 years old who had been exposed to COVID-19.

The rearrangement uses TRBV4-1 and TRBJ1-6; D remains unclear. The CDR3 extends over 15 amino acids. V lost 6 bases and J 2 bases, leaving 11 bases between the germline ends. Germline V CDR1 and CDR2: MGHRA, YSYEKL. The CDR3 sequence is CASSFEVTYNSPLHF. For the CDR3, the DNA is TGCGCCAGCAGTTTTGAGGTAACCTATAATTCACCCCTCCACTTT.

The chain recombines TRBV7-2 with TRBJ1-2, with TRBD1 matching 11 bases. V shed 5 bases and J 3 bases; nucleotides not matched to a gene: 5. Per germline, CDR1 SGHTA and CDR2 FQGNSA. This CDR3 has 15 residues. Here the CDR3 reads CASSRTGGKDYGYTF. The CDR3 nucleotides are TGTGCCAGCAGCCGGACAGGGGGCAAGGACTATGGCTACACCTTC.

V usage is TRBV4-2 and J usage is TRBJ1-2; 10 bases line up with TRBD1. The germline gives CDR1 LGHNA, CDR2 YNFKEQ. This CDR3 has 16 amino acids. With 0 bases clipped from V and 6 bases from J, the junction kept 7 bases outside the gene matches. CDR3 sequence (DNA): TGTGCCAGCAGCCAAGATTGGACAGGGGGGGAGCATGGCTACACCTTC. Its translation is CASSQDWTGGEHGYTF.

The rearrangement joins TRBV4-2 to TRBJ2-1; TRBD1 might be the D (7 bases). Germline-derived CDR1 and CDR2 are LGHNA and YNFKEQ. This CDR3 is 19 amino acids long. Trimming removed 1 base from V and 0 bases from J, with 19 bases in between. Written as DNA, the CDR3 is TGTGCCAGCAGCCAAGGAGGAGGGGGCTGGGTAAGCTCCTACAATGAGCAGTTCTTC. Protein product: CASSQGGGGWVSSYNEQFF.